The next 25 T cell receptor beta chains were all read from a single sample in a study of CD8 T cells in ankylosing spondylitis. One entry per CDR3 protein, called by TCRdb with MiXCR from the 5' RACE reads. Of around 340,000 distinct CDR3 sequences listed, 14% to 15% are singletons. Sequenced: blood, either unsorted or a sorted T cell fraction (not recorded which). Every receptor here comes from a male donor with ankylosing spondylitis or in good health (not recorded which).

The rearrangement joins TRBV24-1 to TRBJ2-1; D possibly corresponds to TRBD2 (7 bases). V was shortened by 4 bases and J by 6 bases, with 18 bases between the two germline ends. The CDR3 length is 16 residues. CDR1 is KGHDR, CDR2 SFDVKD, per germline. In DNA form, the CDR3 reads TGTGCCACCAGTGACCCCGGAGCCGGGGGGCCCAATGAGCAGTTCTTC. This encodes CATSDPGAGGPNEQFF.

This clonotype was picked up a small number of times. V and J are TRBV9 and TRBJ2-2; 7 nucleotides match TRBD2. CDR1 SGDLS and CDR2 YYNGEE come from the germline V gene. The CDR3 spans 15 residues. V was clipped by 3 bases and J by 4 bases; unmatched bases: 6. The CDR3 protein is CASSAAGTTTGELFF. The CDR3 bases are TGTGCCAGCAGCGCCGCCGGGACTACCACCGGGGAGCTGTTTTTT.

The rearrangement uses TRBV12-1 and TRBJ2-1; the table calls TRBD2, which could not be checked here. TRBV12-1 is tagged as a pseudogene. The CDR3 totals 20 residues. The CDR3 nucleotides are TGTGCCAGCAGCTTTTTTCCGGGACTAGCGGGAGGGCCAGTCCACAATGAGCAGTTCTTC. It is translated as CASSFFPGLAGGPVHNEQFF.

This clonotype was recorded a few times. This rearrangement joins TRBV20-1 to TRBJ2-3; D may be TRBD1 (6 bases). The V end lost 2 bases, the J end lost 2 bases, and 8 bases lay between the germline ends. CDR1 is DFQATT, CDR2 SNEGSKA, per germline (reference sequence). The CDR3 runs to 13 residues. The CDR3 loop is CSARYRDTDTQYF. CDR3 DNA sequence: TGCAGTGCTAGATACAGGGACACAGATACGCAGTATTTT.

This clonotype was found many times. The chain employs TRBV5-5 and TRBJ2-7; D is undetermined. Germline V gene lookup returns CDR1 SGHKS and CDR2 YYEKEE (reference sequence). The length of the CDR3 is 12 residues. Trimming removed 0 bases at V and 3 bases at J, with 4 bases between. The CDR3 loop is CASSLALYEQYF. CDR3 DNA sequence: TGTGCCAGCAGCTTGGCCCTCTACGAGCAGTACTTC.

This chain uses TRBV6-2 or TRBV6-3 with TRBJ2-3; 11 nucleotides line up with TRBD1. J lost 4 bases, V lost 2 bases, and 2 bases had no gene match. CDR3 length: 15 residues. CDR1 MNHEY and CDR2 SVGEGT come from the germline V gene. CDR3 coding DNA: TGTGCCAGCAGTTACCGGACAGGGGGCGCAGATACGCAGTATTTT. This translates into CASSYRTGGADTQYF.

The rearrangement joins TRBV5-1 to TRBJ2-3, with D possibly matching TRBD2 (6 bases). In germline, CDR1 is SGHRS, CDR2 YFSETQ. Trimming took off 2 bases at V and 1 base at J, with 14 bases between the two ends. The CDR3 loop spans 16 amino acids. CDR3 DNA: TGCGCCAGCAGCTTCACCGGGACTCAAGGCACAGATACGCAGTATTTT. Translation: CASSFTGTQGTDTQYF. The full variable domain, with the rest looked up from reference TRBV5-1 and TRBJ2-3, is KAGVTQTPRYLIKTRGQQVTLSCSPISGHRSVSWYQQTPGQGLQFLFEYFSETQRNKGNFPGRFSGRQFSNSRSEMNVSTLELGDSALYLCASSFTGTQGTDTQYFGPGTRLTVL.

This clonotype was seen only once. The rearrangement joins TRBV18 to TRBJ1-2, with a possible D match to TRBD1 (5 bases). Germline V gene lookup returns CDR1 KGHSH and CDR2 LQKENI. Trimming took off 0 bases at V and 7 bases at J, with 12 bases between the two ends. The CDR3 length is 14 residues. This CDR3 reads CASSPPGERLGYTF. For the CDR3, the DNA is TGTGCCAGCTCACCACCGGGGGAACGGCTTGGCTACACCTTC.

This clonotype was counted between two and nine times. The chain carries TRBV6-5 and TRBJ2-5, with D uncertain. V gave up 2 bases and J gave up 2 bases, with 12 bases separating them. The germline V gene encodes CDR1 MNHEY and CDR2 SVGAGI. CDR3 length: 15 amino acids. The CDR3 loop reads CASSYMVSSQETQYF. The CDR3 bases are TGTGCCAGCAGTTACATGGTTTCCTCTCAAGAGACCCAGTACTTC.

V gene TRBV4-1 combines with J gene TRBJ1-2, with D possibly matching TRBD1 (6 bases). Germline CDR1 reads MGHRA; CDR2 reads YSYEKL. CDR3 length: 15 amino acids. The germline V and J ends were trimmed by 4 bases and 4 bases, with 16 bases remaining between them. In nucleotides, the CDR3 is TGCGCCAGCAGCCCAAGCGGAATACAGGGCTATGGCTACACCTTC. This encodes CASSPSGIQGYGYTF.

This clonotype was counted a few times. This sequence joins TRBV4-1 and TRBJ2-5; D possibly uses TRBD1 or TRBD2 (7 bases each). The length of the CDR3 is 17 residues. Germline-derived CDR1 and CDR2 are MGHRA and YSYEKL. The V gene lost 4 bases and the J gene lost 2 bases, with 20 bases spanning the gap. CDR3 in amino acids: CASSLLGGGGWQETQYF. In DNA, the CDR3 is TGCGCCAGCAGCCTTCTCGGGGGAGGGGGCTGGCAAGAGACCCAGTACTTC.

The V gene is TRBV5-1, the J gene TRBJ2-4; 13 nucleotides agree with TRBD2. CDR3 length: 16 residues. With V trimmed by 1 base and J by 6 bases, 4 bases remained unmatched. Germline-derived CDR1 and CDR2 are SGHRS and YFSETQ. Here the CDR3 reads CASSLTSGGAGNIQYF. CDR3 bases: TGCGCCAGCAGCTTGACTAGCGGGGGGGCTGGAAACATTCAGTACTTC.

This clonotype was seen more than once but under ten times. The chain uses TRBV5-1 and TRBJ2-5, with 12 bases aligning to TRBD2. Germline V CDR1 and CDR2: SGHRS, YFSETQ. The CDR3 is made up of 16 amino acids. The junction had 7 bases not matched to a gene; V was cut back by 5 bases and J by 2 bases. CDR3 loop: CASRFGTSGLQETQYF. The DNA for the CDR3 is TGCGCCAGCAGATTCGGGACTAGCGGGTTACAAGAGACCCAGTACTTC.

The rearrangement joins TRBV25-1 to TRBJ1-4, with 7 bases that match TRBD1. Losses at the gene ends were 5 bases for V and 10 bases for J; bases not matched to a gene: 7. The CDR3 loop spans 13 amino acids. Germline CDR1 is MGHDK and CDR2 is SYGVNS. The CDR3 region is CASSTAGGGKLFF. The CDR3 nucleotides read TGTGCCAGCAGTACCGCAGGGGGAGGAAAACTGTTTTTT.

The V call is TRBV29-1, the J call TRBJ1-1, with TRBD1 identical over 7 bases. This CDR3 spans 12 amino acids. CDR1 is SQVTM, CDR2 ANQGSEA, per germline. Germline trimming cut 6 bases from V and 1 base from J; bases unmatched to any gene: 2. The CDR3: CSVYRGNTEAFF. The CDR3 coding sequence is TGCAGCGTATACAGGGGGAACACTGAAGCTTTCTTT.

This clonotype showed up many times. The V and J genes are TRBV12-3 or TRBV12-4 and TRBJ1-1; TRBD1 is a possible D gene (6 bases). The V gene lost 0 bases and the J gene lost 3 bases, with 8 bases spanning the gap. This CDR3 is 14 amino acids long. CDR3: CASSLAGGDTEAFF. CDR3 bases: TGTGCCAGCAGTTTAGCAGGGGGGGACACTGAAGCTTTCTTT.

This clonotype came up many times. The V and J genes are TRBV20-1 and TRBJ2-1, with 7 bases that match TRBD2. The germline gives CDR1 DFQATT, CDR2 SNEGSKA (reference sequence). The CDR3 runs 14 residues. Unmatched junction bases numbered 9, after V lost 3 bases and J lost 7 bases. CDR3 in amino acids: CSASRGSNGNEQFF. The CDR3 DNA reads TGCAGTGCTAGTCGCGGGAGCAACGGAAATGAGCAGTTCTTC.

The genes are TRBV7-9 and TRBJ2-5; TRBD1 agrees at 9 bases. This CDR3 has 13 amino acids. Losses at the gene ends were 8 bases for V and 4 bases for J; bases not matched to a gene: 5. Looked up from germline, CDR1 is SEHNR and CDR2 is FQNEAQ (reference sequence). The CDR3 DNA sequence: TGTGCCAGCGGACTACAGGGGGCAGAGACCCAGTACTTC. It translates to CASGLQGAETQYF.

There are a few counts of this clonotype. This chain connects TRBV20-1 to TRBJ1-2, with a tentative D call TRBD1 (5 bases). The CDR3 consists of 14 residues. CDR1 DFQATT and CDR2 SNEGSKA come from the germline V gene (reference sequence). V lost 6 bases and J 0 bases, leaving 14 bases between the germline ends. The CDR3 DNA follows: TGCAGTGCACCGAGGGGTCACGCTAACTATGGCTACACCTTC. Its protein product is CSAPRGHANYGYTF.

This clonotype turned up a few times. The chain recombines TRBV7-9 with TRBJ2-5; D is possibly TRBD1 (6 bases). V dropped 3 bases and J dropped 5 bases, with 10 bases sitting between them. The CDR3 has 13 amino acids. Germline lookup yields CDR1 SEHNR and CDR2 FQNEAQ (reference sequence). The DNA of the CDR3 is TGTGCCAGCAGCTTTTTCAGGGGTGAGACCCAGTACTTC. This translates into CASSFFRGETQYF.

The chain recombines TRBV12-3 or TRBV12-4 with TRBJ2-1; 14 bases are a match to TRBD2. V was clipped by 6 bases and J by 6 bases; unmatched bases: 4. The CDR3 is 15 residues long. CDR3 DNA: TGTGCCAGCAGGGGACTAGCGGGAGACAGCAATGAGCAGTTCTTC. Protein: CASRGLAGDSNEQFF.

CDR3 DNA sequence: TGCAGCGTTGTAAGAAGTGAAAGCGCTAGCAACTACGAGCAGTACTTC. Its protein is CSVVRSESASNYEQYF. This chain uses TRBV29-1 with TRBJ2-7; TRBD2 is a possible D gene (5 bases). This CDR3 spans 16 amino acids. Germline CDR1 and CDR2: SQVTM and ANQGSEA. V lost 4 bases to trimming and J lost 3 bases, with 22 bases between them.

This clonotype was recorded at least ten times. The chain couples TRBV5-1 to TRBJ1-1; the D is unclear. The CDR3 has 15 amino acids. The germline V and J ends were trimmed by 0 bases and 3 bases, with 12 bases remaining between them. In germline, CDR1 is SGHRS, CDR2 YFSETQ. CDR3 residues: CASSLAAGRDTEAFF. The CDR3 DNA is TGCGCCAGCAGCTTGGCCGCGGGTCGGGACACTGAAGCTTTCTTT.

The chain carries TRBV9 and TRBJ2-3; 10 bases map to TRBD2. V trimming: 3 bases; J trimming: 1 base; junction bases outside the gene matches: 8. The CDR3 totals 17 residues. Germline V gives CDR1 SGDLS, CDR2 YYNGEE. The CDR3 bases are TGTGCCAGCAGCGGGGTAGCGGGAGGTATGGGCACAGATACGCAGTATTTT. Protein product: CASSGVAGGMGTDTQYF.

This rearrangement joins TRBV20-1 to TRBJ1-1; the match to TRBD1 covers 7 bases. CDR3 size: 14 residues. Germline V gene data show CDR1 as DFQATT and CDR2 as SNEGSKA (reference sequence). V shed 4 bases, J shed 2 bases, and the junction held 7 bases outside the gene matches. The CDR3 nucleotides read TGCAGTGCTAAACACGGACAGGCAAACACTGAAGCTTTCTTT. Residues: CSAKHGQANTEAFF.